The clone carrying this T cell receptor beta chain was recorded at least ten times. Its antigen is still unknown. The method was immunoSEQ multiplex PCR; TCRdb's version includes in-frame clones alone and lacks a portion of them. The sample holds some 660,000 clones, about three quarters seen once. These data originate in a study of shared clonotypes between healthy human individuals. Study conclusions and caveats: It was observed that around 5% of naive CD4 clonotypes were shared across a handful of donors.

The V gene end was trimmed by 7 bases and the J gene end by 3 bases; junction bases not matched to a gene: 6. The CDR3 extends over 14 amino acids. Germline V gene data show CDR1 as LNHDA and CDR2 as SQIVND (reference sequence). The chain carries TRBV19 and TRBJ1-1; 9 bases agree with TRBD1. The sequence derives from a woman under 40 in good health. Material for sequencing was memory CD4+ T cells sorted from blood. Subset specified: CD45RA-negative fraction. CDR3 DNA sequence: TGTGCCAGTACCCTAACAGGGGGCTACACTGAAGCTTTCTTT. Protein product: CASTLTGGYTEAFF.